A single sample is the source of the 11 T cell receptor beta chains below, sequenced in a study of response to subunit inactivated influenza vaccine. MiXCR, run by TCRdb on the RT-PCR reads, gives a single entry per CDR3 protein. The sample holds around 790,000 distinct CDR3 sequences, 21% seen once. The sequencing here drew on PBMCs from blood, taken 5 days after vaccination. All receptors come from a man aged 45-60 years who received an inactivated influenza vaccine.

The CDR3: CASSYSWGRTEAFF. The CDR3 coding sequence is TGTGCCAGCAGTTACTCGTGGGGGCGGACTGAAGCTTTCTTT. The chain recombines TRBV6-2 or TRBV6-3 with TRBJ1-1, with D possibly matching TRBD1 (6 bases). The V and J ends lost 0 bases and 5 bases respectively, with 10 bases between them. CDR1 MNHEY and CDR2 SVGEGT come from the germline V gene. The CDR3 totals 14 residues.

V and J are TRBV7-9 and TRBJ2-3; D is unclear. Trimming pared 2 bases from V and 4 bases from J, leaving 16 bases between. CDR1 SEHNR and CDR2 FQNEAQ come from the germline V gene (reference sequence). The CDR3 contains 16 residues. The CDR3: CASSLRPLHQADTQYF. In nucleotides, the CDR3 is TGTGCCAGCAGCTTACGACCCTTACATCAGGCAGATACGCAGTATTTT.

The chain employs TRBV29-1 and TRBJ2-1; D uncertain. CDR1 SQVTM and CDR2 ANQGSEA come from the germline V gene. The CDR3 sequence is 10 residues long. Between the trimmed V and J ends, which lost 6 bases and 7 bases, there was a span of 7 bases. The CDR3 sequence: CSVGRNEQFF. CDR3 nucleotide sequence: TGCAGCGTCGGACGGAATGAGCAGTTCTTC.

V gene TRBV28 combines with J gene TRBJ2-3; 8 bases are shared with TRBD2. After removal of 1 base from V and 8 bases from J, the junction contained 8 bases not matched to a gene. From germline, CDR1 is MDHEN and CDR2 SYDVKM. This CDR3 has 15 residues. The CDR3 region is CASSLLAGGQGTQYF. CDR3 coding DNA: TGTGCCAGCAGTTTATTGGCGGGGGGTCAGGGTACGCAGTATTTT.

The rearrangement links TRBV28 to TRBJ2-7; no firm D call. The CDR3 length is 15 residues. V lost 6 bases, J lost 1 base, and 16 bases lay in between. Germline CDR1 MDHEN, CDR2 SYDVKM. This CDR3 reads CASRPSSGRSYEQYF. The CDR3 DNA reads TGTGCCAGCAGGCCCTCTTCGGGCCGGTCCTACGAGCAGTACTTC.

The chain combines TRBV20-1 with TRBJ2-3, with 9 bases aligning to TRBD2. The CDR3 contains 16 residues. V lost 1 base to trimming and J lost 3 bases; unmatched junction nucleotides: 8. Germline V gives CDR1 DFQATT, CDR2 SNEGSKA (reference sequence). The CDR3 sequence is CSARVKRTSVTDTQYF. The CDR3 nucleotides are TGCAGTGCTAGAGTGAAGCGGACTAGCGTTACAGATACGCAGTATTTT.

This clonotype has a handful of counts. V and J are TRBV6-1 and TRBJ1-5; 10 nucleotides agree with TRBD1. The V gene end was trimmed by 6 bases and the J gene end by 2 bases; junction bases not matched to a gene: 4. The CDR3 has 15 residues. The germline CDR1 and CDR2 sequences are MNHNS and SASEGT. The CDR3 DNA reads as TGTGCCAGCAGCGGGGACAGGGGACGCAATCAGCCCCAGCATTTT. Amino acids: CASSGDRGRNQPQHF.

In DNA form, the CDR3 reads TGTGCCATCAGTGAGTCCGGCTTTTCGAACACCGGGGAGCTGTTTTTT. Translation gives CAISESGFSNTGELFF. This chain uses TRBV10-3 with TRBJ2-2; D unresolved. CDR3 size: 16 residues. Germline V gene sequence: CDR1 ENHRY, CDR2 SYGVKD. V was trimmed by 0 bases and J by 0 bases, leaving 8 bases between them.

This clonotype was counted only a few times. J is TRBJ1-5 and V is TRBV29-1, with D perhaps TRBD1 (6 bases). V shed 6 bases and J shed 1 base, with 13 bases lying between them. Germline CDR1 is SQVTM and CDR2 is ANQGSEA. The CDR3 has 14 amino acids. The CDR3 region has the DNA TGCAGCGTAGCCCCGGACAGCAGCAATCAGCCCCAGCATTTT. This gives the protein CSVAPDSSNQPQHF.

This clonotype was seen a handful of times. The chain employs TRBV6-2 or TRBV6-3 and TRBJ2-3; 8 positions agree with TRBD2. Looked up from germline, CDR1 is MNHEY and CDR2 is SVGEGT. Unmatched junction bases numbered 18, after V lost 0 bases and J lost 4 bases. CDR3 length equals 20 residues. The CDR3 loop is CASSYSRATSVPLASDTQYF. CDR3 nucleotides: TGTGCCAGCAGTTACTCGAGAGCGACTAGCGTACCCCTAGCGTCAGATACGCAGTATTTT.

This clonotype has a handful of counts. The chain couples TRBV27 to TRBJ2-5; the match to TRBD2 covers 8 bases. The J segment lost 5 bases and the V segment lost 5 bases, leaving 7 bases of the junction unmatched. The germline V gene encodes CDR1 MNHEY and CDR2 SMNVEV (reference sequence). The CDR3 covers 14 residues. The CDR3 nucleotides read TGTGCCAGCAGTAATAGCGGGATCTATGAGACCCAGTACTTC. Translating gives CASSNSGIYETQYF.